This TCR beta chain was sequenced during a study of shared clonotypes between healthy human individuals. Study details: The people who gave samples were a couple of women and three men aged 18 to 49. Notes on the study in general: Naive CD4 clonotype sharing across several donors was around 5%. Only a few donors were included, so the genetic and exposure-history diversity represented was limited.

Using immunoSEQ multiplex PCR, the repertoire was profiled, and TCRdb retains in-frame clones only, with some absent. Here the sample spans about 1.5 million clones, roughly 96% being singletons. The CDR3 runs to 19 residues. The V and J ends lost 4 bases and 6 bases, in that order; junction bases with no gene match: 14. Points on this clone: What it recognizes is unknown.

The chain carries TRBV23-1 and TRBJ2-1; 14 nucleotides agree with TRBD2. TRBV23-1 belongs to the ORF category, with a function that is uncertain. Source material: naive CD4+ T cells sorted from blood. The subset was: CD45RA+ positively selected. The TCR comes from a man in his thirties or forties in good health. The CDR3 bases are TGCGCCAGCAGTCCCCGGGGGGTAGTGGGGACTAGCGGGAGCAATGAGCAGTTCTTC. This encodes CASSPRGVVGTSGSNEQFF.